This T cell receptor (beta chain) was profiled in a study of T cell repertoires in cytomegalovirus infection. The CDR3 length is 16 residues. Germline V gene lookup returns CDR1 MNHNS and CDR2 SASEGT. V was shortened by 3 bases and J by 8 bases, with 19 bases between the two germline ends. TCRdb itself ran the reads through MiXCR, one entry per CDR3 protein. The data contain about 770,000 distinct CDR3 sequences, just under 30% of them seen just once; the ten biggest clones take up around 13%. This clonotype was counted a few times. The antigen is not known. This TCR was recovered from a human donor in good health (CMV status not recorded). Some clones in this sample may be carry-over from other donors' samples. The J gene is TRBJ1-4, the V gene TRBV6-1, with a possible D match to TRBD1 (5 bases). This specimen consisted of cultured CD8+ T cells from PBMCs, obtained from culture after CMV antigen stimulation. CDR3: CASSDHQTQGGEKLFF. The CDR3 DNA reads as TGTGCCAGCAGTGACCATCAAACGCAGGGAGGGGAAAAACTGTTTTTT.